The 26 T cell receptor beta chains listed next were all sequenced from one sample in a study of T cells in Graves' hyperthyroidism and ophthalmopathy. From RNA transcripts, TCR beta CDR3 regions were amplified. The HTBI primer set was used in a first-round RT-PCR of the TCR CDR3. TCRdb re-called the multiplex PCR reads through MiXCR, storing one row per CDR3 protein. The table records 500,000 to 800,000 distinct CDR3 sequences, less than 45% of them present only once. Input material: peripheral blood or thyroid tissue (not recorded which). The source of these receptors is an adult man with Graves' disease, either hyperthyroidism or ophthalmopathy (not recorded which).

This chain uses TRBV5-8 with TRBJ2-5; tentative D call: TRBD2 (5 bases). The V gene's germline CDR1 is SGHTS and CDR2 YDEGEE. The CDR3 contains 16 residues. V was clipped by 4 bases and J by 2 bases, with 18 bases between them. As DNA, the CDR3 is TGTGCCAGCAGCCTGAGACGGGGATCTGGGCAAGAGACCCAGTACTTC. Translating it yields CASSLRRGSGQETQYF. The full variable domain, completed using reference TRBV5-8 and TRBJ2-5, is EAGVTQSPTHLIKTRGQQATLRCSPISGHTSVYWYQQALGLGLQFLLWYDEGEERNRGNFPPRFSGRQFPNYSSELNVNALELEDSALYLCASSLRRGSGQETQYFGPGTRLLVL.

This chain uses TRBV7-9 with TRBJ1-3; D remains unclear. The CDR3 contains 15 residues. Looked up from germline, CDR1 is SEHNR and CDR2 is FQNEAQ (reference sequence). Trimming removed 5 bases from V and 3 bases from J, with 14 bases in between. This chain's CDR3 is CASSGDVGGGNTIYF. The CDR3 nucleotides are TGTGCCAGCAGCGGCGATGTTGGAGGTGGAAACACCATATATTTT.

As for this clonotype: This could be a read error, since a much larger clone is one nucleotide away. V is TRBV23-1 and J is TRBJ2-7; D gene ambiguous. TRBV23-1 counts as an open reading frame of uncertain function. The CDR3 covers 13 residues. V gave up 6 bases and J gave up 0 bases, with 9 bases separating them. DNA of the CDR3: TGCGCCAGCAGACAGCATGACTCCTACGAGCAGTACTTC. Protein sequence: CASRQHDSYEQYF.

This clonotype was found a few times. The chain employs TRBV19 and TRBJ1-3; D might be TRBD1 (5 bases). The V gene's germline CDR1 is LNHDA and CDR2 SQIVND (reference sequence). The CDR3 totals 15 residues. Trimming took 3 bases from V and 0 from J, leaving 9 bases between them. The CDR3 protein is CASSMYGASGNTIYF. In DNA form, the CDR3 reads TGTGCCAGTAGTATGTATGGGGCCTCTGGAAACACCATATATTTT.

On this clonotype itself: A much larger clone lies a single base off, so this may be a read error. The CDR3, as DNA: TGTGCCATCAGTGACCAGGGGTACTACGAGCAGTACTTC. Protein product: CAISDQGYYEQYF. The chain uses TRBV12-3 or TRBV12-4 and TRBJ2-7, with D possibly TRBD1 on 6 matching bases. CDR3 length: 13 amino acids.

This clonotype was counted a few times. In nucleotides, the CDR3 is TGTGCCAGCAGTCCAAGGACAGGGAATGGCTACACCTTC. It codes for CASSPRTGNGYTF. The V gene is TRBV12-3 or TRBV12-4, the J gene TRBJ1-2; TRBD1 matches at 8 bases. J gave up 6 bases and V 5 bases, and 5 bases lay outside the gene matches. The CDR3 is 13 residues long.

This chain joins TRBV20-1 and TRBJ2-7, with a tentative D call TRBD2 (5 bases). V lost 7 bases and J lost 1, with 11 bases in between. The CDR3 is made up of 12 amino acids. Germline V gives CDR1 DFQATT, CDR2 SNEGSKA (reference sequence). The CDR3: CSVNRGSYEQYF. The CDR3 region has the DNA TGCAGTGTAAACCGGGGTTCCTACGAGCAGTACTTC.

The gene calls are TRBV7-8 and TRBJ1-1; 7 nucleotides agree with TRBD1. The CDR3 contains 16 residues. Germline assignment: CDR1 SGHVS and CDR2 FQNEAQ. The J segment lost 0 bases and the V segment lost 1 base, leaving 5 bases of the junction unmatched. This CDR3 reads CASSLDPQGVNTEAFF. The CDR3 DNA reads as TGTGCCAGCAGCTTAGATCCCCAGGGGGTGAACACTGAAGCTTTCTTT.

The chain joins TRBV20-1 to TRBJ1-6; 7 positions match TRBD1. In germline, CDR1 is DFQATT, CDR2 SNEGSKA (reference sequence). This CDR3 has 15 residues. The J segment lost 6 bases and the V segment lost 4 bases, leaving 9 bases of the junction unmatched. The CDR3 loop reads CSATSGGFGNSPLHF. CDR3 sequence (DNA): TGCAGTGCTACGTCAGGGGGATTTGGTAATTCACCCCTCCACTTT.

The chain joins TRBV12-3 or TRBV12-4 to TRBJ2-5; perhaps TRBD2 as D (6 bases). Trimming cost V 2 bases and J 5 bases, with 9 bases left between them. CDR3 length: 13 amino acids. CDR3 protein: CASSLLEGETQYF. The CDR3 DNA follows: TGTGCCAGCAGTTTATTGGAGGGGGAGACCCAGTACTTC.

This clonotype was observed many times. The V and J genes are TRBV7-9 and TRBJ2-7, with 7 bases fitting TRBD2. J was trimmed by 4 bases and V by 1 base; bases with no gene match: 7. CDR3 length equals 15 residues. CDR1 is SEHNR, CDR2 FQNEAQ, per germline (reference sequence). CDR3 residues: CASSLDSAGAYEQYF. In DNA, the CDR3 is TGTGCCAGCAGCTTAGATAGTGCGGGAGCGTACGAGCAGTACTTC.

This clonotype was recorded at least ten times. The rearrangement joins TRBV29-1 to TRBJ1-4, with D maybe TRBD1 (5 bases). Germline V lookup: CDR1 SQVTM, CDR2 ANQGSEA. Trimming removed 7 bases from V and 0 bases from J, with 12 bases in between. This CDR3 has 14 amino acids. CDR3 in amino acids: CSASRGATNEKLFF. Here the CDR3 DNA reads TGCAGCGCCAGCCGGGGGGCAACTAATGAAAAACTGTTTTTT. The full variable domain, its missing parts supplied by reference TRBV29-1 and TRBJ1-4, is SAVISQKPSRDICQRGTSLTIQCQVDSQVTMMFWYRQQPGQSLTLIATANQGSEATYESGFVIDKFPISRPNLTFSTLTVSNMSPEDSSIYLCSASRGATNEKLFFGSGTQLSVL.

In the case of this clonotype: A clone one base away is much larger, so this may be a read error. The genes are TRBV29-1 and TRBJ2-7; a possible D gene is TRBD2 (5 bases). CDR1 is SQVTM and CDR2 is ANQGSEA in the germline V gene. This CDR3 has 12 amino acids. V lost 6 bases and J lost 5, with 14 bases in between. The CDR3 here is CSVEGARNEQYF. In DNA form, the CDR3 reads TGCAGCGTCGAGGGCGCCAGGAACGAGCAGTACTTC.

Ten or more counts support this clonotype. This sequence joins TRBV7-9 and TRBJ2-7; D is uncertain. V gave up 5 bases and J gave up 5 bases, with 7 bases separating them. The CDR3 spans 11 residues. Germline V gene data show CDR1 as SEHNR and CDR2 as FQNEAQ (reference sequence). In nucleotides, the CDR3 is TGTGCCAGCAGCCCCCTAGACGAGCAGTACTTC. It specifies CASSPLDEQYF.

As for this clonotype: An end of the junction differs from the germline gene, which may be a read error. The chain uses TRBV7-9 and TRBJ1-6; 7 positions match TRBD1. The CDR3 sequence is 15 residues long. Germline loops: CDR1 SEHNR, CDR2 FQNEAQ (reference sequence). For the CDR3, the DNA is TGTGTCAGCAGCTCAGCTGGGCCAGGGGGATCACCCCTCCACTTT. Translating it yields CVSSSAGPGGSPLHF.

The chain recombines TRBV12-3 or TRBV12-4 with TRBJ1-6; 7 positions agree with TRBD1. The CDR3 sequence is 15 residues long. V lost 6 bases to trimming and J lost 5 bases; unmatched junction nucleotides: 7. This CDR3 is CASRLTGTDNSPLHF. The CDR3 DNA reads TGTGCCAGCAGACTTACCGGGACAGATAATTCACCCCTCCACTTT.

This chain joins TRBV6-5 and TRBJ2-2; a possible D gene is TRBD2 (5 bases). The CDR3 consists of 14 residues. Per germline, CDR1 MNHEY and CDR2 SVGAGI. V was clipped by 2 bases and J by 6 bases, with 10 bases between them. In nucleotides, the CDR3 is TGTGCCAGCAGTTACACGGGATCCGCCGGGGAGCTGTTTTTT. This codes for CASSYTGSAGELFF.

V is TRBV10-3 and J is TRBJ1-4; weak D call: TRBD1 (5 bases). This CDR3 has 15 amino acids. Germline V lookup: CDR1 ENHRY, CDR2 SYGVKD. Between the trimmed V and J ends, which lost 0 bases and 7 bases, there was a span of 12 bases. The DNA of the CDR3 is TGTGCCATCAGTGAGTCGATGGGCAGGGTTGAAAAACTGTTTTTT. Translation: CAISESMGRVEKLFF.

This clonotype was detected ten times or more. The chain couples TRBV20-1 to TRBJ1-1; the D is unclear. The germline gives CDR1 DFQATT, CDR2 SNEGSKA (reference sequence). V lost 3 bases and J 11 bases, leaving 10 bases between the germline ends. CDR3 size: 10 residues. CDR3 sequence reads: CSARVLVAFF. CDR3 nucleotides: TGCAGTGCTAGGGTCTTGGTGGCTTTCTTT.

As regards this clonotype: This is likely a read error, given that the CDR3 carries no conserved phenylalanine or tryptophan at its end. The V gene is TRBV7-9, the J gene TRBJ1-1, with 8 bases that match TRBD1. In germline, CDR1 is SEHNR, CDR2 FQNEAQ (reference sequence). The length of the CDR3 is 15 residues. V was clipped by 5 bases and J by 2 bases; unmatched bases: 7. This CDR3 is CASSLGQGVNTEAFL. CDR3 DNA sequence: TGTGCCAGCAGCCTAGGACAGGGTGTTAACACTGAAGCTTTCCTT.

This chain joins TRBV12-3 or TRBV12-4 and TRBJ2-7; 11 positions match TRBD1. This CDR3 is built from 14 residues. V gave up 4 bases and J gave up 6 bases; unmatched junction bases: 5. Here the CDR3 DNA reads TGTGCCAGCAGTTACGGGGACAGGGGGGGCGAGCAGTACTTC. It encodes CASSYGDRGGEQYF.

V gene TRBV29-1 combines with J gene TRBJ1-4; possible D gene TRBD1, 5 bases. This CDR3 is 15 amino acids long. Trimming pared 4 bases from V and 0 bases from J, leaving 12 bases between. The germline gives CDR1 SQVTM, CDR2 ANQGSEA. The CDR3 DNA is TGCAGCGTTGGGAGACAGCGTGCAACTAATGAAAAACTGTTTTTT. Its translation is CSVGRQRATNEKLFF.

V is TRBV18 and J is TRBJ1-6; D remains ambiguous. CDR1 and CDR2 (germline): KGHSH, LQKENI. The CDR3 runs 14 residues. With 1 base removed from V and 8 bases from J, the gap between germline ends came to 9 bases. CDR3 region: CASSPRKIDSPLHF. The CDR3 DNA is TGTGCCAGCTCACCACGCAAAATAGATTCACCCCTCCACTTT. The whole variable domain, remainder taken from reference TRBV18 and TRBJ1-6, is NAGVMQNPRHLVRRRGQEARLRCSPMKGHSHVYWYRQLPEEGLKFMVYLQKENIIDESGMPKERFSAEFPKEGPSILRIQQVVRGDSAAYFCASSPRKIDSPLHFGNGTRLTVT.

This clonotype was counted only a few times. The rearrangement joins TRBV9 to TRBJ1-1, with 9 bases matching TRBD1. Per germline, CDR1 SGDLS and CDR2 YYNGEE. V was pared by 2 bases and J by 6 bases, with 8 bases of the junction left unmatched. CDR3 size: 15 residues. CDR3 in amino acids: CASSVDGQGISEAFF. The CDR3 nucleotides read TGTGCCAGCAGCGTCGACGGACAGGGGATATCTGAAGCTTTCTTT.

The chain carries TRBV20-1 and TRBJ1-4; D not certain. Germline CDR1 reads DFQATT; CDR2 reads SNEGSKA (reference sequence). V was cut by 0 bases and J by 4 bases, with 15 bases left in between. This CDR3 is 16 amino acids long. CDR3 residues: CSARDRSSEYNEKLFF. The CDR3 DNA sequence: TGCAGTGCTAGAGATAGGAGCTCAGAATATAATGAAAAACTGTTTTTT.

The table lists this clonotype with a few counts. This chain joins TRBV24-1 and TRBJ2-5; weak D call: TRBD1 (5 bases). In germline, CDR1 is KGHDR, CDR2 SFDVKD. The CDR3 sequence is 15 residues long. Trimming left V 3 bases short and J 1 base short, with 11 bases between. CDR3 sequence: CATSDRQPTQETQYF. The CDR3 bases are TGTGCCACCAGTGATCGACAGCCAACCCAAGAGACCCAGTACTTC.